This TCR beta chain was recovered during a study of regulatory T cells in long-lasting Graves disease. Time point described: newly diagnosed GD, antithyroid drugs for less than 3 months. Isolated PBMC RNA provided the starting material for the TCR library. The CDR3 is made up of 13 amino acids. The V end was cut by 2 bases, the J end by 6 bases, with 11 bases between. In germline, CDR1 is SGHNT, CDR2 YYREEE (reference sequence). Researchers made TCR beta libraries by using iRepertoire HTBI primers and running Arm-PCR on CDR3 regions. TCRdb reprocessed the multiplex PCR reads via MiXCR and lists one record per CDR3 protein. The table has hundreds of thousands of distinct CDR3 sequences, 16% seen once; the top ten hold about 20%. This clonotype was recorded once. The sample was also reused in another study, on T cells in Graves' hyperthyroidism and ophthalmopathy.

V usage is TRBV5-4 and J usage is TRBJ1-2, with unresolved D. The sequence was collected from a woman between 25 and 40 years old with Graves disease. The sequences come from peripheral blood mononuclear cells (PBMCs), collected at new diagnosis, from a patient treated with antithyroid drugs. The CDR3 spells CASSFPELDGYTF. The DNA for the CDR3 is TGTGCCAGCAGCTTCCCAGAATTGGATGGCTACACCTTC.